The clone carrying this TCR beta chain appeared many times. V was shortened by 2 bases and J by 6 bases, with 13 bases between the two germline ends. CDR1 MNHEY and CDR2 SVGAGI come from the germline V gene. CDR3 length: 14 amino acids. TCRdb reprocessed the 5' RACE reads via MiXCR and lists one record per CDR3 protein. The sample gives 50,000 to 80,000 distinct CDR3 sequences, 3.4% of which show up once; around 3.6% is in the top ten. This record belongs to a study of neurological immune-mediated disorders. The clonotype was recovered from a man in his forties with multiple sclerosis. The rearrangement links TRBV6-5 to TRBJ2-5; D is perhaps TRBD1 (5 bases). The sequencing input was PBMCs. Here the CDR3 reads CASSYVQDGQTQYF. The DNA of the CDR3 is TGTGCCAGCAGTTACGTACAGGACGGACAGACCCAGTACTTC.